The 28 T cell receptor beta chains reported below all come from one sample, sequenced in a study of cytomegalovirus exposure and HLA in healthy donors. Amplification used 60 Vbeta primers and 13 Jbeta primers. Profiled with immunoSEQ multiplex PCR; TCRdb holds only in-frame clones, not every one. The sample lists 200,000 or so clones, 80% to 90% occurring once. The material sequenced was PBMCs. Receptors originate from a man aged 30 to 45 in good health and CMV-seronegative.

The chain joins TRBV19 to TRBJ2-7, with TRBD2 matching over 8 bases. The CDR3 extends over 15 amino acids. From germline, CDR1 is LNHDA and CDR2 SQIVND (reference sequence). With V trimmed by 2 bases and J by 3 bases, 6 bases remained unmatched. DNA of the CDR3: TGTGCCAGTAGTATATCCAGCGGGGGACTCTACGAGCAGTACTTC. Protein product: CASSISSGGLYEQYF.

The J gene is TRBJ1-1, the V gene TRBV7-9, with D possibly TRBD1 on 6 matching bases. The CDR3 is made up of 13 amino acids. Trimming shortened V by 6 bases and J by 3 bases, and 11 bases separated the two germline ends. Per the germline V gene, CDR1 is SEHNR and CDR2 is FQNEAQ (reference sequence). This chain's CDR3 is CASSAYRDTEAFF. CDR3 nucleotides: TGTGCCAGCAGTGCCTACAGGGACACTGAAGCTTTCTTT.

The gene calls are TRBV5-8 and TRBJ1-5, with D unresolved. There are 13 residues in the CDR3. Per germline, CDR1 SGHTS and CDR2 YDEGEE. V gave up 0 bases and J gave up 6 bases, with 7 bases separating them. The CDR3 sequence is CASSLAGVQPQHF. The CDR3 DNA reads as TGTGCCAGCAGCTTGGCAGGCGTTCAGCCCCAGCATTTT. Variable domain in full (rest from reference TRBV5-8 and TRBJ1-5): EAGVTQSPTHLIKTRGQQATLRCSPISGHTSVYWYQQALGLGLQFLLWYDEGEERNRGNFPPRFSGRQFPNYSSELNVNALELEDSALYLCASSLAGVQPQHFGDGTRLSIL.

The chain employs TRBV28 and TRBJ2-7, with D possibly matching TRBD1 (5 bases). The CDR3 contains 13 residues. Trimming shortened V by 3 bases and J by 6 bases, and 12 bases separated the two germline ends. The germline gives CDR1 MDHEN, CDR2 SYDVKM. Here the CDR3 reads CASSFSFRVEQYF. The CDR3 DNA follows: TGTGCCAGCAGTTTTAGTTTCAGGGTCGAGCAGTACTTC.

The chain recombines TRBV7-2 with TRBJ1-5; D is unresolved. The CDR3 is 15 residues long. The ends were cut back, 4 bases at V and 7 bases at J, with 17 bases in the middle. Germline V CDR1 and CDR2: SGHTA, FQGNSA. CDR3 loop: CASSSPSGSRQPQHF. Written as DNA, the CDR3 is TGTGCCAGCAGCTCACCCAGCGGTTCTCGGCAGCCCCAGCATTTT.

The DNA for the CDR3 is TGTGCCAGCAGCCCCTCCTACTCAAACAGGGGAAACACCGGGGAGCTGTTTTTT. Amino acids: CASSPSYSNRGNTGELFF. The V call is TRBV9, the J call TRBJ2-2, with TRBD1 identical over 7 bases. The CDR3 is 18 residues long. V trimming: 4 bases; J trimming: 2 bases; junction bases outside the gene matches: 14. CDR1 is SGDLS, CDR2 YYNGEE, per germline.

The chain combines TRBV28 with TRBJ1-2; 10 bases map to TRBD1. Unmatched junction bases numbered 21, after V lost 6 bases and J lost 8 bases. Germline CDR1 and CDR2: MDHEN and SYDVKM. The CDR3 length is 18 residues. The CDR3 DNA reads as TGTGCCAGCAGCCCTCTCTACTCGACAGGGGGCTCAGTGGAGGGCTACACCTTC. Protein: CASSPLYSTGGSVEGYTF.

This rearrangement joins TRBV5-1 to TRBJ2-7, with TRBD1 matching over 7 bases. Germline CDR1 is SGHRS and CDR2 is YFSETQ. The CDR3 consists of 14 residues. The junction had 1 base not matched to a gene; V was cut back by 0 bases and J by 1 base. The CDR3: CASSLVGQSYEQYF. In DNA form, the CDR3 reads TGCGCCAGCAGCTTGGTGGGACAGTCCTACGAGCAGTACTTC.

J is TRBJ2-7 and V is TRBV6-1; 7 nucleotides agree with TRBD1. V lost 7 bases and J lost 13; bases outside the gene matches: 7. Germline V gives CDR1 MNHNS, CDR2 SASEGT. The CDR3 covers 10 residues. CDR3 nucleotide sequence: TGTGCCAGCATGACAGGGTGGGCCTACTTC. Translating it yields CASMTGWAYF.

The chain combines TRBV18 with TRBJ2-7, with D hard to call. The CDR3 spans 16 residues. V was clipped by 3 bases and J by 3 bases, with 18 bases between them. CDR1 and CDR2 from the germline V gene are KGHSH and LQKENI. In DNA form, the CDR3 reads TGTGCCAGCTCACCCCCACGGTCTTCGCCCCTCTACGAGCAGTACTTC. It yields the protein CASSPPRSSPLYEQYF.

This chain joins TRBV11-2 and TRBJ2-5, with 9 bases identical to TRBD2. The V gene's germline CDR1 is SGHAT and CDR2 FQNNGV. The CDR3 has 16 residues. With 0 bases clipped from V and 4 bases from J, the junction kept 6 bases outside the gene matches. CDR3 sequence reads: CASSLDLRGGGETQYF. The CDR3 DNA is TGTGCCAGCAGCTTAGATTTGCGGGGGGGTGGAGAGACCCAGTACTTC.

The chain combines TRBV4-2 with TRBJ2-1; D possibly corresponds to TRBD2 (6 bases). The V gene lost 5 bases and the J gene lost 7 bases, with 18 bases spanning the gap. Germline CDR1 LGHNA, CDR2 YNFKEQ. The CDR3 length is 15 residues. This CDR3 is CASSSRTLGGNEQFF. As DNA, the CDR3 is TGTGCCAGCAGCTCCCGGACCCTAGGAGGGAATGAGCAGTTCTTC.

The genes are TRBV9 and TRBJ2-1; 8 nucleotides align to TRBD2. V shed 3 bases, J shed 8 bases, and the junction held 1 base outside the gene matches. Germline V lookup: CDR1 SGDLS, CDR2 YYNGEE. This CDR3 region has 12 residues. CDR3 sequence reads: CASSAGGDEQFF. The CDR3 nucleotides are TGTGCCAGCAGCGCCGGGGGGGATGAGCAGTTCTTC.

The chain has TRBV2 and TRBJ2-7; D is possibly TRBD2 (5 bases). CDR3 size: 12 residues. Looked up from germline, CDR1 is SNHLY and CDR2 is FYNNEI. V was clipped by 5 bases and J by 3 bases, with 8 bases between them. The CDR3 protein is CASSQDYYEQYF. The CDR3 nucleotides are TGTGCCAGCAGTCAAGACTACTACGAGCAGTACTTC.

The chain carries TRBV10-3 and TRBJ2-7; 8 bases map to TRBD1. The junction had 3 bases not matched to a gene; V was cut back by 10 bases and J by 1 base. This CDR3 contains 12 residues. The germline V gene has CDR1 ENHRY and CDR2 SYGVKD. The CDR3 sequence: CATRGPSYEQYF. The CDR3 DNA follows: TGTGCCACCAGGGGGCCGTCCTACGAGCAGTACTTC.

The V gene is TRBV28, the J gene TRBJ2-1; no clear D. Germline V gives CDR1 MDHEN, CDR2 SYDVKM. V lost 3 bases to trimming and J lost 6 bases, with 15 bases between them. The CDR3 loop spans 15 amino acids. The CDR3 nucleotides are TGTGCCAGCAGTTTTAGACTCCTCAAAGGCAATGAGCAGTTCTTC. Translation: CASSFRLLKGNEQFF.

This chain joins TRBV27 and TRBJ1-6; a possible D gene is TRBD1 (6 bases). V shed 2 bases and J shed 8 bases, with 13 bases lying between them. Germline V gives CDR1 MNHEY, CDR2 SMNVEV (reference sequence). The CDR3 sequence is 15 residues long. The CDR3 DNA follows: TGTGCCAGCAGTTTACTGACAGGTCTCGATTCACCCCTCCACTTT. Protein sequence: CASSLLTGLDSPLHF.

The gene calls are TRBV6-6 and TRBJ2-1; TRBD2 agrees at 14 bases. The CDR3 spans 16 residues. The V and J ends lost 6 bases and 6 bases, in that order; junction bases with no gene match: 7. Germline assignment: CDR1 MNHNY and CDR2 SVGAGI (reference sequence). The CDR3 nucleotides are TGTGCCAGCAGGGACCCTGGACTAGCGGGGGGCAATGAGCAGTTCTTC. Residues: CASRDPGLAGGNEQFF.

The chain has TRBV6-5 and TRBJ1-4; the D is unclear. V gave up 0 bases and J gave up 4 bases, with 3 bases separating them. Germline CDR1 reads MNHEY; CDR2 reads SVGAGI. CDR3 size: 13 residues. The CDR3 DNA is TGTGCCAGCAGTTACTCGTATAATGAAAAACTGTTTTTT. Encoded protein: CASSYSYNEKLFF.

The V gene is TRBV9, the J gene TRBJ1-1; TRBD1 aligns across 8 bases. CDR3 size: 13 residues. V lost 6 bases, J lost 4 bases, and 5 bases stayed unmatched. Germline V gene sequence: CDR1 SGDLS, CDR2 YYNGEE. The CDR3 DNA reads TGTGCCAGCATCTACGACAGGGGCACTGAAGCTTTCTTT. Translating gives CASIYDRGTEAFF.

The chain couples TRBV5-6 to TRBJ2-7; D is possibly TRBD1 (6 bases). V was pared by 4 bases and J by 4 bases, with 15 bases between. The CDR3 consists of 14 residues. Germline loops: CDR1 SGHDT, CDR2 YYEEEE. Written as DNA, the CDR3 is TGTGCCAGCAGCCCAGGGGACGGGATTTACGAGCAGTACTTC. Translated: CASSPGDGIYEQYF.

The chain joins TRBV19 to TRBJ1-1; D is perhaps TRBD1 (6 bases). CDR3 length equals 17 residues. Germline CDR1 LNHDA, CDR2 SQIVND (reference sequence). Trimming pared 9 bases from V and 1 base from J, leaving 24 bases between. The CDR3 region is CASASLARGGRNTEAFF. The CDR3 region has the DNA TGTGCCAGCGCTTCCCTCGCCAGGGGAGGGAGGAACACTGAAGCTTTCTTT.

J is TRBJ1-6 and V is TRBV14; TRBD1 might be the D (6 bases). The CDR3 spans 14 residues. Trimming cost V 3 bases and J 6 bases, with 9 bases left between them. Germline loops: CDR1 SGHDN, CDR2 FVKESK. CDR3: CASSHRQVNSPLHF. CDR3 DNA sequence: TGTGCCAGCAGCCATCGACAGGTTAATTCACCCCTCCACTTT.

The V gene is TRBV9, the J gene TRBJ1-1, with a tentative D call TRBD1 (5 bases). This CDR3 has 15 amino acids. Trimming pared 4 bases from V and 3 bases from J, leaving 16 bases between. CDR1 SGDLS and CDR2 YYNGEE come from the germline V gene. CDR3 in DNA: TGTGCCAGCAGCCCGGGGCGGGGAAGGTACACTGAAGCTTTCTTT. Translated, it gives CASSPGRGRYTEAFF.

The rearrangement links TRBV29-1 to TRBJ2-1; 10 nucleotides match TRBD2. The CDR3 sequence is 13 residues long. From germline, CDR1 is SQVTM and CDR2 ANQGSEA. This chain's CDR3 is CSSLGAGGHEQFF. Here the CDR3 DNA reads TGCAGTAGCCTTGGAGCGGGGGGGCATGAGCAGTTCTTC.

In this sample, this clone turned up a few times. V gene TRBV7-2 combines with J gene TRBJ1-2, with no clear D. This CDR3 region has 13 residues. Deletions cut 3 bases from V and 3 bases from J, with 8 bases between. Germline values: CDR1 SGHTA, CDR2 FQGNSA. CDR3 DNA sequence: TGTGCCAGCAGCTTTGACACACACTATGGCTACACCTTC. Translating gives CASSFDTHYGYTF.

The chain uses TRBV20-1 and TRBJ1-2, with D unresolved. The CDR3 is 11 amino acids. The germline gives CDR1 DFQATT, CDR2 SNEGSKA (reference sequence). This CDR3 reads CPRRVNYGYTF. The CDR3, as DNA: TGCCCGAGGAGAGTTAACTATGGCTACACCTTC.

The rearrangement uses TRBV5-1 and TRBJ2-5; D may be TRBD2 (6 bases). V lost 6 bases and J lost 5, with 17 bases in between. CDR3 length equals 14 residues. Germline CDR1 SGHRS, CDR2 YFSETQ. The CDR3 DNA follows: TGCGCCAGCACCCTGGCCGGGAGCGTGGAGACCCAGTACTTC. Residues: CASTLAGSVETQYF.